The TCR beta chain under discussion was sequenced for a study of CD8+ T cells in alopecia areata. cDNA reverse transcribed from extracted RNA served as the sequencing template. This table comes from immunoSEQ multiplex PCR, and its TCRdb copy is limited to in-frame clones, with some not included. The sample has around 100,000 clones; around three fifths are singletons. V shed 3 bases and J shed 6 bases, with 8 bases lying between them. This CDR3 has 12 amino acids. Looked up from germline, CDR1 is KGHSH and CDR2 is LQKENI. Sequenced: CD4+ T cells sorted from blood. This chain joins TRBV18 and TRBJ1-2, with unresolved D. The TCR originated in a human donor in good health. CDR3 amino acids: CASSPPSDGYTF. The CDR3 DNA sequence: TGTGCCAGCTCACCCCCATCGGATGGCTACACCTTC.